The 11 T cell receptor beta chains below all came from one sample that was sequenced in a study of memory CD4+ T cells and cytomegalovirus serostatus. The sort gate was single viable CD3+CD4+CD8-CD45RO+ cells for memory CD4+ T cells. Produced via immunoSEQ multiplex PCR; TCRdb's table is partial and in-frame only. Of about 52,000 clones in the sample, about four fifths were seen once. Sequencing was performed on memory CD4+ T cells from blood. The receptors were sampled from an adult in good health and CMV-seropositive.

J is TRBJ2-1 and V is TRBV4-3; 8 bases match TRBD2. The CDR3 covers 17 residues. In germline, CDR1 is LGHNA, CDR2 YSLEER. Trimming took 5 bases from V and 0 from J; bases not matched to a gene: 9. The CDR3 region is CASSSGGAESSYNEQFF. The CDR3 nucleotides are TGCGCCAGCAGCTCGGGGGGGGCGGAGAGCTCCTACAATGAGCAGTTCTTC.

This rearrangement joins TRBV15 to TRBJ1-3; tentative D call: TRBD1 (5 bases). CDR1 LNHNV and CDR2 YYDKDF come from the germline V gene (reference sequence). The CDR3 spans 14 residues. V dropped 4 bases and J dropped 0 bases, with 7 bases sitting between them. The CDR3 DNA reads TGTGCCACCAGCACCAGGGACTCTGGAAACACCATATATTTT. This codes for CATSTRDSGNTIYF.

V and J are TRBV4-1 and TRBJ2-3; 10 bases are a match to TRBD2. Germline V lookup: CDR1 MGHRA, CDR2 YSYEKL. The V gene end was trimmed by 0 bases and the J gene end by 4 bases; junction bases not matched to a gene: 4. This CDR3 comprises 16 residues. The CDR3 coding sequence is TGCGCCAGCAGCCAAGACACTAGCGGGATGGCAGATACGCAGTATTTT. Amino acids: CASSQDTSGMADTQYF.

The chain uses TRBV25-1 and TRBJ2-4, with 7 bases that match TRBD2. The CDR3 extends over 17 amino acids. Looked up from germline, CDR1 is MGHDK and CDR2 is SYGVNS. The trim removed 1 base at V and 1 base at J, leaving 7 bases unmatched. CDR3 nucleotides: TGTGCCAGCAGTGAATGGGCCAGGGAGGGGGCCAAAAACATTCAGTACTTC. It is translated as CASSEWAREGAKNIQYF.

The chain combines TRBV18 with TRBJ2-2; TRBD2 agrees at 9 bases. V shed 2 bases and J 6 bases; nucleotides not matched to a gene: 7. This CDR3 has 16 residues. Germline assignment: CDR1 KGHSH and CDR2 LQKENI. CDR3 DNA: TGTGCCAGCTCACCAGAGCGGGGGGCTGGAGCCGGGGAGCTGTTTTTT. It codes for CASSPERGAGAGELFF.

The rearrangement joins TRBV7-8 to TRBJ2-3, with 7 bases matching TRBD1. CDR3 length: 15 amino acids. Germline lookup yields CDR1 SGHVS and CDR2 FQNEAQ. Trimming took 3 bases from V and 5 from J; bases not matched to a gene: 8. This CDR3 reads CASSFWEQGKDTQYF. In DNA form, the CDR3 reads TGTGCCAGCAGCTTTTGGGAACAGGGGAAAGATACGCAGTATTTT.

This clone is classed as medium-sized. The CDR3: CATEPRENTEAFF. For the CDR3, the DNA is TGTGCCACTGAGCCGAGGGAGAACACTGAAGCTTTCTTT. This chain connects TRBV19 to TRBJ1-1; no clear D gene. Trimming removed 10 bases from V and 1 base from J, with 13 bases in between. This CDR3 is 13 amino acids long. Per germline, CDR1 LNHDA and CDR2 SQIVND (reference sequence).

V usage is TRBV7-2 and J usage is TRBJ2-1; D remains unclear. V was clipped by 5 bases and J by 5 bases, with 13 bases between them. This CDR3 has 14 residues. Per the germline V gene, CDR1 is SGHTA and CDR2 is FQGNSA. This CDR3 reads CASSPRAGHNEQFF. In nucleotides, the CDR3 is TGTGCCAGCAGCCCCCGGGCAGGCCACAATGAGCAGTTCTTC.

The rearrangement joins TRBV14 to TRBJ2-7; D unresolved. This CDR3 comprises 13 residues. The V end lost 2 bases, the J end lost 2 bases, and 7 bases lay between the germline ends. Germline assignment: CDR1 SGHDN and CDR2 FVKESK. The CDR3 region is CASSQWPTYEQYF. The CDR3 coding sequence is TGTGCCAGCAGCCAATGGCCCACCTACGAGCAGTACTTC. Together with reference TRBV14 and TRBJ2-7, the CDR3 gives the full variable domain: EAGVTQFPSHSVIEKGQTVTLRCDPISGHDNLYWYRRVMGKEIKFLLHFVKESKQDESGMPNNRFLAERTGGTYSTLKVQPAELEDSGVYFCASSQWPTYEQYFGPGTRLTVT.

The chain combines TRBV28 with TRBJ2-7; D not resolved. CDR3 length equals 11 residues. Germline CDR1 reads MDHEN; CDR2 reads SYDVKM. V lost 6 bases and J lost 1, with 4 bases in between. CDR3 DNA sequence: TGTGCCAGCAGCAAATCCTACGAGCAGTACTTC. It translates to CASSKSYEQYF.

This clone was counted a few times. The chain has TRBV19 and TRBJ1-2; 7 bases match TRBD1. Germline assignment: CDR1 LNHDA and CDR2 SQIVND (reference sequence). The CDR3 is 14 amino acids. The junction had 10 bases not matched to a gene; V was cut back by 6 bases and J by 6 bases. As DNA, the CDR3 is TGTGCCAGTAGAGGTCCGGCAGGGGGGGATGGCTACACCTTC. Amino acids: CASRGPAGGDGYTF.